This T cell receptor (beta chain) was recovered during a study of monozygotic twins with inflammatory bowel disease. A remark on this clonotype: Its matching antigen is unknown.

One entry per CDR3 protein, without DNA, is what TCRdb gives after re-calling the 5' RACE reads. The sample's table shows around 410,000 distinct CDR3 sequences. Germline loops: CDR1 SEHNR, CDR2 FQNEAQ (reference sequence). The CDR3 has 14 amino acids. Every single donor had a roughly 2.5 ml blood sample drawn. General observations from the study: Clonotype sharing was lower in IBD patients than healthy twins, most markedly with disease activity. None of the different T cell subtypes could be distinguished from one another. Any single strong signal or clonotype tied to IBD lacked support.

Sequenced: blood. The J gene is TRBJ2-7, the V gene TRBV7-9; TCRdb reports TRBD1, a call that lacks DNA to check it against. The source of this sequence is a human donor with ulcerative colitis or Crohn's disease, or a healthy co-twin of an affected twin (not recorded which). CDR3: CASSGAGVAYEQYF.